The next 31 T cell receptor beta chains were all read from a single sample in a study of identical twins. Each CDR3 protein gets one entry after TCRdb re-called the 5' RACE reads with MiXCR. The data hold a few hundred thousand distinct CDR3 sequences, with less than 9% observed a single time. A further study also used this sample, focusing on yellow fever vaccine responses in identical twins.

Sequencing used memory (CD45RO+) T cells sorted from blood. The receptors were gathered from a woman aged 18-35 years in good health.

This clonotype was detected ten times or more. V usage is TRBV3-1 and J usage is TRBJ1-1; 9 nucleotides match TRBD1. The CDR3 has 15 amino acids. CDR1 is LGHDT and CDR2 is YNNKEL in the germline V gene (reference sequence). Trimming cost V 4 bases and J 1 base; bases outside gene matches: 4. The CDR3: CASSRQGQGNTEAFF. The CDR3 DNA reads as TGTGCCAGCAGCCGCCAGGGACAGGGGAACACTGAAGCTTTCTTT.

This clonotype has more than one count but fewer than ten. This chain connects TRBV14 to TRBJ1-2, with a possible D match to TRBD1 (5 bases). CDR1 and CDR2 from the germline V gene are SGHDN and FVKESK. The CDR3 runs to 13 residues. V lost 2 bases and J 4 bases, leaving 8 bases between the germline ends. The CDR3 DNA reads TGTGCCAGCAGCCAAACAGGCCGCTATGGCTACACCTTC. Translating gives CASSQTGRYGYTF.

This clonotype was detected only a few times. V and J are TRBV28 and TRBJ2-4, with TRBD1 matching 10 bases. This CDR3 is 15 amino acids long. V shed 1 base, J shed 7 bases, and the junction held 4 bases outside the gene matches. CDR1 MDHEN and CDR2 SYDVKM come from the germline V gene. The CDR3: CASSLSRTGGNIQYF. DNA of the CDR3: TGTGCCAGCAGTTTATCGCGGACAGGGGGGAACATTCAGTACTTC.

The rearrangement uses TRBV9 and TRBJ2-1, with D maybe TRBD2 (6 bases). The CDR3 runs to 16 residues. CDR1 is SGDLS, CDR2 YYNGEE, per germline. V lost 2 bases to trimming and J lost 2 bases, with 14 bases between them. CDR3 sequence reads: CASSVGGLETYNEQFF. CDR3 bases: TGTGCCAGCAGCGTTGGGGGACTGGAGACCTACAATGAGCAGTTCTTC.

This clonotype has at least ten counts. The CDR3 DNA sequence: TGTGCCAGCAGCTCCCACAGGGCAGGGGCACACAATGAGCAGTTCTTC. It yields the protein CASSSHRAGAHNEQFF. This chain connects TRBV11-2 to TRBJ2-1; weak D call: TRBD1 (6 bases). V gave up 4 bases and J gave up 5 bases, with 18 bases separating them. CDR1 is SGHAT and CDR2 is FQNNGV in the germline V gene. The CDR3 is made up of 16 amino acids.

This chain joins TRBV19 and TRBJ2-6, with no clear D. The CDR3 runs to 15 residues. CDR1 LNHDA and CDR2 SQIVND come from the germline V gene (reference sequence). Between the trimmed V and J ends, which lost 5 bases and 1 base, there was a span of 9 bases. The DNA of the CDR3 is TGTGCCAGTAGTTATGCCGGTTCTGGGGCCAACGTCCTGACTTTC. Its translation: CASSYAGSGANVLTF.

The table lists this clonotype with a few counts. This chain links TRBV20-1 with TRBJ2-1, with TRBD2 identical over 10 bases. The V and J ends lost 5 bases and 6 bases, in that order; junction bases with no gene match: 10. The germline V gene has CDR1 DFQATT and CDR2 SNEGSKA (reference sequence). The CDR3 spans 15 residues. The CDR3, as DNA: TGCAGTGCTTACCCGACTAGCGGGCTGCTCAATGAGCAGTTCTTC. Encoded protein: CSAYPTSGLLNEQFF.

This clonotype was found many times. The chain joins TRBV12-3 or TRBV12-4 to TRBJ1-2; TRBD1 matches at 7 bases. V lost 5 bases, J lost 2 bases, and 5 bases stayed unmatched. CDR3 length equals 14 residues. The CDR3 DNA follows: TGTGCCAGCAGTCCACAGGGGACGAACTATGGCTACACCTTC. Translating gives CASSPQGTNYGYTF.

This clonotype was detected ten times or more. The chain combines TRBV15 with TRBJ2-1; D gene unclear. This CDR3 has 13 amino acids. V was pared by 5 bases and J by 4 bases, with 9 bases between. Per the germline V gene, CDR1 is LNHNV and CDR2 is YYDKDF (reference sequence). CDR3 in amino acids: CATSVREYNEQFF. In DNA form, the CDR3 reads TGTGCCACCAGCGTCCGCGAGTACAATGAGCAGTTCTTC.

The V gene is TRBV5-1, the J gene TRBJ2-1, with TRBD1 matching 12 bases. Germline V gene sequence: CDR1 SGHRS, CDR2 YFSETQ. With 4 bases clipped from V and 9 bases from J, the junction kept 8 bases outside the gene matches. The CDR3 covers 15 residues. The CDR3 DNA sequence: TGCGCCAGCAGCGTAACCGGGACAGGGGGCGGTGAGCAGTTCTTC. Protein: CASSVTGTGGGEQFF.

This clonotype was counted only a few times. The CDR3 sequence is CASSLGSGLAETSTDTQYF. The CDR3, as DNA: TGTGCCAGCAGCTTAGGCTCGGGACTAGCGGAGACTAGCACAGATACGCAGTATTTT. This chain connects TRBV7-2 to TRBJ2-3; 11 bases line up with TRBD2. Unmatched junction bases numbered 9, after V lost 1 base and J lost 0 bases. The germline V gene has CDR1 SGHTA and CDR2 FQGNSA. The CDR3 loop spans 19 amino acids.

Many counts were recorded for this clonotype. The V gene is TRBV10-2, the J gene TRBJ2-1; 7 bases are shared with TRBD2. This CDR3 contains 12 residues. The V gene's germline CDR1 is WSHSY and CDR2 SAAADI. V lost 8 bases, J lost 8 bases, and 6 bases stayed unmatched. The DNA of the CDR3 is TGCGCCAGCGGACCCAGCGGGGATGAGCAGTTCTTC. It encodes CASGPSGDEQFF.

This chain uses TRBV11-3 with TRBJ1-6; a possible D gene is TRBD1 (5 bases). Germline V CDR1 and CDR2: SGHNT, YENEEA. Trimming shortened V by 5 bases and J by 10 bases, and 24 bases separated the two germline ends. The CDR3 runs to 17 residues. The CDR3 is CASSLGTGTRGASPLHF. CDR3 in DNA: TGTGCCAGCAGCCTAGGAACCGGGACCCGAGGTGCCTCACCCCTCCACTTT.

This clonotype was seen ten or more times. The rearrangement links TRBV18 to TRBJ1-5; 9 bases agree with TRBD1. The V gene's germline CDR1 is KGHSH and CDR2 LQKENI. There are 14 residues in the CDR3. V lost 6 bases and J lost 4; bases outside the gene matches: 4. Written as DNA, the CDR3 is TGTGCCAGCTCCGGGACAGGGCCTAATCAGCCCCAGCATTTT. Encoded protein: CASSGTGPNQPQHF.

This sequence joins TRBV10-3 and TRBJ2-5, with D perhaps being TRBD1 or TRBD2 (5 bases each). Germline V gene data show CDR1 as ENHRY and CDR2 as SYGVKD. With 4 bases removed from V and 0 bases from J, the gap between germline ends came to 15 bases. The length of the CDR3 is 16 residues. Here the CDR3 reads CAISAGTAGDQETQYF. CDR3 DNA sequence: TGTGCCATCAGTGCCGGGACGGCAGGAGACCAAGAGACCCAGTACTTC.

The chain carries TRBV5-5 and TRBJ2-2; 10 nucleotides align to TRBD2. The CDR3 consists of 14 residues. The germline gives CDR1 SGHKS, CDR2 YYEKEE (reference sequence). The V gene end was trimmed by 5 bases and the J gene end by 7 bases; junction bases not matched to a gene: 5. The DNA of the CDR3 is TGTGCCAGCAGAAGCGGGGGGGGCGACGGGGAGCTGTTTTTT. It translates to CASRSGGGDGELFF. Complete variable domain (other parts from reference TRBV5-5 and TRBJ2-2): DAGVTQSPTHLIKTRGQQVTLRCSPISGHKSVSWYQQVLGQGPQFIFQYYEKEERGRGNFPDRFSARQFPNYSSELNVNALLLGDSALYLCASRSGGGDGELFFGEGSRLTVL.

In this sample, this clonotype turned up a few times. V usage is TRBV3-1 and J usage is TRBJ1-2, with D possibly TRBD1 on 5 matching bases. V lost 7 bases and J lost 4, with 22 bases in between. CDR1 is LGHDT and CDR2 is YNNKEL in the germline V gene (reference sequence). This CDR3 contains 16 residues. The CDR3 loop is CASTKRGGVEGYGYTF. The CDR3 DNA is TGTGCCAGCACGAAAAGAGGAGGGGTAGAAGGCTATGGCTACACCTTC. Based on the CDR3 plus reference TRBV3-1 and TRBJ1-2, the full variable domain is DTAVSQTPKYLVTQMGNDKSIKCEQNLGHDTMYWYKQDSKKFLKIMFSYNNKELIINETVPNRFSPKSPDKAHLNLHINSLELGDSAVYFCASTKRGGVEGYGYTFGSGTRLTVV.

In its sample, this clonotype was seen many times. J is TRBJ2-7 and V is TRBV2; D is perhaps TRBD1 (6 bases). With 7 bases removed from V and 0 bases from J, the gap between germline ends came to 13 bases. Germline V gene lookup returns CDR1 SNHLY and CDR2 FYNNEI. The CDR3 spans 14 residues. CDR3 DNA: TGTGCCAGCACCACTACAGGGAACTCCTACGAGCAGTACTTC. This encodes CASTTTGNSYEQYF.

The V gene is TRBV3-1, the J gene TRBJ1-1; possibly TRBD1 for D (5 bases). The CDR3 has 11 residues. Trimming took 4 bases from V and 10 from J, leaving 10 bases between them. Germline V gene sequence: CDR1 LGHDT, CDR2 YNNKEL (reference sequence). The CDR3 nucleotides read TGTGCCAGCAGCCCCGGGGCTGGAGCTTTCTTT. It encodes CASSPGAGAFF.

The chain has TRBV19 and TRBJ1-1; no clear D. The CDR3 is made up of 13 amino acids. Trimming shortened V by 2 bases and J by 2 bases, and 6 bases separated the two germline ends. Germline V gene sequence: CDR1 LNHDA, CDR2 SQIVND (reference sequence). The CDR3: CASSILGNTEAFF. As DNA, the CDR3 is TGTGCCAGTAGTATACTGGGTAACACTGAAGCTTTCTTT. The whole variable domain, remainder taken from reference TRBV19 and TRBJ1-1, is DGGITQSPKYLFRKEGQNVTLSCEQNLNHDAMYWYRQDPGQGLRLIYYSQIVNDFQKGDIAEGYSVSREKKESFPLTVTSAQKNPTAFYLCASSILGNTEAFFGQGTRLTVV.

CDR3 bases: TGTGCCAGCAGTTTCCGGACAGGCGGCTACACCTTC. Translation gives CASSFRTGGYTF. The chain is built from TRBV28 and TRBJ1-2; 7 bases align to TRBD1. The germline V gene encodes CDR1 MDHEN and CDR2 SYDVKM. CDR3 length equals 12 residues. The junction had 3 bases not matched to a gene; V was cut back by 3 bases and J by 8 bases.

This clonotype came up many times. The CDR3 bases are TGCGCCAGCAGCCTAAAGACAGGGGGAGAATACGAGCAGTACGTC. Translating it yields CASSLKTGGEYEQYV. The chain carries TRBV4-1 and TRBJ2-7; 9 bases are shared with TRBD1. After removal of 4 bases from V and 4 bases from J, the junction contained 8 bases not matched to a gene. This CDR3 spans 15 amino acids. Per the germline V gene, CDR1 is MGHRA and CDR2 is YSYEKL.

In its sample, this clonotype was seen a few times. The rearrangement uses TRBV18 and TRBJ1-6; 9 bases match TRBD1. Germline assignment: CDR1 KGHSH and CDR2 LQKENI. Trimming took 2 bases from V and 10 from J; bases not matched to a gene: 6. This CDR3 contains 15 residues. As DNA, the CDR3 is TGTGCCAGCTCACCATGGGGACAGGGTGGCTCACCCCTCCACTTT. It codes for CASSPWGQGGSPLHF.

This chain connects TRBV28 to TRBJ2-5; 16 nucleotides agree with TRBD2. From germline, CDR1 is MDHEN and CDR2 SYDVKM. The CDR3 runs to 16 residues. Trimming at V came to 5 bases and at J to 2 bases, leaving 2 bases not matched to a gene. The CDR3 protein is CASSTGLAGGQETQYF. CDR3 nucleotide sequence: TGTGCCAGCAGTACGGGACTAGCGGGGGGGCAAGAGACCCAGTACTTC.

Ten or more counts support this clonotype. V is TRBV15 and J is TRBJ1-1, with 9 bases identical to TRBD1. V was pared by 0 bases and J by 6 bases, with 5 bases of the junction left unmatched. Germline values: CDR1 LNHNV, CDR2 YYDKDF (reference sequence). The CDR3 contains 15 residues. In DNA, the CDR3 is TGTGCCACCAGCAGAGAGGGGACAGGGCTGGCTGAAGCTTTCTTT. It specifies CATSREGTGLAEAFF.

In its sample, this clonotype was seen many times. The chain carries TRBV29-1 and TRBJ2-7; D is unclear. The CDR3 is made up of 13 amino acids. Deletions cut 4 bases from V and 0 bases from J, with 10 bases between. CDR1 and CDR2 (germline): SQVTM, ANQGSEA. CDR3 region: CSVGEAYSYEQYF. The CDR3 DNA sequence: TGCAGCGTTGGCGAAGCTTACTCCTACGAGCAGTACTTC.

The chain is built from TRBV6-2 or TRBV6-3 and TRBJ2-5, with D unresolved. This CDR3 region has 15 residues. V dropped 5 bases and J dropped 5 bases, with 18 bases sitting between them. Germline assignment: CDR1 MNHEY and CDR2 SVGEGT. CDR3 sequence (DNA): TGTGCCAGCAGTCCAACCGGACCGACCTTGGAGACCCAGTACTTC. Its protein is CASSPTGPTLETQYF.

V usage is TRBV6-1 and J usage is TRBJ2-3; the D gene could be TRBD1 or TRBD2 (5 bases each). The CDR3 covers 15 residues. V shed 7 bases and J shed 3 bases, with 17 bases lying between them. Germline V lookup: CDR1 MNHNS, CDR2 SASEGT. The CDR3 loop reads CASTEGGAQTDTQYF. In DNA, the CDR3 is TGTGCCAGCACCGAGGGTGGGGCCCAAACAGATACGCAGTATTTT.

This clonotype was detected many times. The CDR3 spells CASSARAVMGTEAFF. The CDR3 nucleotides read TGTGCCAGCAGTGCGAGGGCGGTGATGGGCACTGAAGCTTTCTTT. The chain has TRBV6-1 and TRBJ1-1, with D unresolved. Germline lookup yields CDR1 MNHNS and CDR2 SASEGT. The CDR3 extends over 15 amino acids. V shed 4 bases and J shed 4 bases, with 16 bases lying between them.

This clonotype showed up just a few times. In nucleotides, the CDR3 is TGTGCCAGCAGCCCAGGGGTGGGTGAAAAACTGTTTTTT. This translates into CASSPGVGEKLFF. V and J are TRBV5-8 and TRBJ1-4; TRBD1 might be the D (6 bases). This CDR3 is built from 13 residues. Trimming pared 4 bases from V and 7 bases from J, leaving 11 bases between. Germline V gene data show CDR1 as SGHTS and CDR2 as YDEGEE. The full variable domain, completed using reference TRBV5-8 and TRBJ1-4, is EAGVTQSPTHLIKTRGQQATLRCSPISGHTSVYWYQQALGLGLQFLLWYDEGEERNRGNFPPRFSGRQFPNYSSELNVNALELEDSALYLCASSPGVGEKLFFGSGTQLSVL.

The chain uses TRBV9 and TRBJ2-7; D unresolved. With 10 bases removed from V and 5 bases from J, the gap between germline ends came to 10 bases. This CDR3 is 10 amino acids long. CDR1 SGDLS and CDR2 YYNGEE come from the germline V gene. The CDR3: CAVETHEQYV. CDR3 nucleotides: TGTGCCGTGGAGACCCACGAGCAGTACGTC.